This record covers a single T cell receptor (beta chain). As yet, its antigen is unknown. V dropped 2 bases and J dropped 2 bases, with 16 bases sitting between them. This CDR3 region has 16 residues. In germline, CDR1 is LNHDA, CDR2 SQIVND (reference sequence). This specimen belongs to a study of cytotoxic CD8 clonotypes in ibrutinib-treated CLL. Findings and caveats of the study: Contraction or stability on treatment was seen for public clonotypes, which were uncommon.

Profiling relied on immunoSEQ multiplex PCR, and the TCRdb table lists in-frame clones only, not all of them. The profile shows 60,000 to 75,000 clones, about nine tenths of them singletons. Here the sequenced sample was PBMCs, taken after 12 months of ibrutinib treatment. This TCR was sampled from a human donor with chronic lymphocytic leukemia. This rearrangement joins TRBV19 to TRBJ2-7; maybe TRBD2 (7 bases). The CDR3 nucleotides read TGTGCCAGTAGTATAAAGGGAGGGGAGGGGGCCTACGAGCAGTACTTC. It translates to CASSIKGGEGAYEQYF.